What follows are 2 T cell receptor beta chains derived from one specimen sequenced in a study of long-term antiretroviral therapy in people with HIV. Version v3.0 of the immunoSEQ assay was performed at survey level. TCRdb's table, derived via immunoSEQ multiplex PCR, lists solely in-frame clones and lacks some. The sample contains around 25,000 clones, around 95% of which appear only once. Sequenced material: unsorted PBMCs, taken about 4.7 years after starting antiretroviral therapy. Source of these receptors: a woman aged 45-59 years with HIV.

The chain links TRBV5-1 to TRBJ2-1, with D uncertain. The V end was cut by 1 base, the J end by 4 bases, with 6 bases between. CDR3 length: 13 residues. Germline CDR1 and CDR2: SGHRS and YFSETQ. The CDR3 DNA sequence: TGCGCCAGCAGCTTGAGTGGTTACAATGAGCAGTTCTTC. This encodes CASSLSGYNEQFF.

This chain connects TRBV19 to TRBJ2-1, with 7 bases matching TRBD1. This CDR3 is built from 13 residues. The ends lost 4 bases at V and 9 bases at J; junction bases unmatched: 6. Germline CDR1 reads LNHDA; CDR2 reads SQIVND (reference sequence). In DNA, the CDR3 is TGTGCCAGTAGTACAGGGGGTTGGGGTGAGCAGTTCTTC. Translated: CASSTGGWGEQFF.